A selection of T cell receptor beta chains follows, all from one sample in a study of blood T cell repertoires in COVID-19. Assay used: immunoSEQ multiplex PCR; TCRdb lists only in-frame clones, some missing. The table lists roughly 300,000 clones, 86% of them singletons. The sequenced material came from peripheral blood. The receptors here all came from a woman in her fifties or sixties with acute or convalescent COVID-19. Each CDR3 is given with its conserved first and last residue. The size of a clone is reported for some rows only, either as once, few or many, or as a class for expanded clones.

clone_size	v_call	cdr3_aa
few	TRBV24-1	CATSATENSPLHF
NA	TRBV18	CASSPLPGSNEKLFF
NA	TRBV29-1	CSVELGGRGGGQYF
NA	TRBV15	CATGRGNEKLFF
NA	TRBV28	CASLSLGGGYTF
NA	TRBV3-1/TRBV3-2	CASSQDSSYEQYF
NA	TRBV7-2	CASTIGQGATEAFF
NA	TRBV19	CASSMAGGNTEAFF
once	TRBV7-3	CASSSGLAGGSTDTQYF
NA	TRBV28	CASRSAVIYEQYF
NA	TRBV7-2	CASSLNRGGLAGLETQYF
NA	TRBV9	CASSVRGGGSADTQYF
once	TRBV5-1	CASSLDRTGVYEQYF
NA	TRBV14	CASSPPEGIYGYTF
NA	TRBV13	CASSLWGLAGDLHNEQFF
NA	TRBV2	CASRAGPLSSYNEQFF
NA	TRBV6-1	CASSEVGLGAPPGETQYF
few	TRBV29-1	CSADRLNTEAFF
NA	TRBV4-3	CASSQGYNGRYEQYF
NA	TRBV7-3	CASSSRSRGQGATEAFF
NA	TRBV11-1	CASRGQREYSDTQYF
NA	TRBV18	CASSEGLPPTYEQYF
NA	TRBV3-1/TRBV3-2	CASSQEHSGNGIGDTQYF
NA	TRBV19	CATVRAGAYTGELFF
NA	TRBV24-1	CATSDPRTGRIEETQYF
NA	TRBV5-1	CASSLDSPGLNEQFF
NA	TRBV18	CASSPNRDAYEQYF
NA	TRBV5-4	CASSLRRGQGDEKLFF
NA	TRBV4-1	CASSQVEVGRGYEQYF
NA	TRBV3-1/TRBV3-2	CASPDGGSAGELFF
NA	TRBV27	CASSLTNDRQYF
NA	TRBV4-1	CASSHGTGGTEAFF
NA	TRBV5-1	CASSLASGTYNEQFF
NA	TRBV7-3	CASSLSGSREWDEQFF
once	TRBV5-1	CASSLIAGGSYNEQFF
NA	TRBV28	CASSLRGSYGYTF
few	TRBV7-2	CASSLVGRTGGFTGELFF
NA	TRBV24-1	CASELDAYNEQFF
NA	TRBV7-2	CASSLGPGQQETQYF
few	TRBV19	CASTTSRLDQPQHF
NA	TRBV29-1	CSVEWGGREKLFF
few	TRBV19	CASRFERESTDTQYF
NA	TRBV30	CAWSTTPRGAEQFF
NA	TRBV27	CASSLSMQGYMETQYF
once	TRBV5-1	CASSAAAGGGGNTIYF
few	TRBV2	CASSEDGAGWLSGYTF
NA	TRBV3-1/TRBV3-2	CASSTIGTVYGYTF
NA	TRBV5-1	CASSTGVGTDTQYF
NA	TRBV30	CAWKKRDREGSPLHF
NA	TRBV27	CASSLSGANSPLHF
NA	TRBV27	CASSLVGPGQGNSPLHF
NA	TRBV6-5	CASSYGPLTDTQYF
NA	TRBV9	CASSVGAGDLEKLFF